The rows below give T cell receptor beta chains drawn from one sample of a study of blood T cell repertoires in COVID-19. The assay was immunoSEQ multiplex PCR, and TCRdb's table has in-frame clones only and misses some. The sample carries roughly 350,000 clones, 80% to 95% recorded once. The sample comprised PBMCs or T cells enriched from blood (not recorded which). The receptor set was obtained from a woman under 40 who had recovered from COVID-19. Each CDR3 is given with its conserved first and last residue. The order of the fields is clone size, J gene, D gene, V gene, CDR3 DNA, CDR3 protein. The D gene is left open where the match is weak. Clone size appears in some rows only: once, few, many, or a class for an expanded clone.

>NA|TRBJ1-4|TRBD1|TRBV29-1
TGCAGCGCTTCAAACAGGGGTAATGAAAAACTGTTTTTT
CSASNRGNEKLFF
>NA|TRBJ2-7|NA|TRBV5-6
TGTGCCAGCAGCTTGGTACTTGCGGGGTCTGAAGAGCAGTACTTC
CASSLVLAGSEEQYF
>NA|TRBJ2-2|NA|TRBV7-8
TGTGCCAGCCTGGGGGGGAACACCGGGGAGCTGTTTTTT
CASLGGNTGELFF
>NA|TRBJ1-6|TRBD1|TRBV2
TGTGCCAGCAAGGGAACAGGGGATTCACCCCTCCACTTT
CASKGTGDSPLHF
>NA|TRBJ2-2|TRBD2|TRBV2
TGTGCCAGCGGTGTTAGTAGCGGGGGGGCTTTTGCCGGGGAGCTGTTTTTT
CASGVSSGGAFAGELFF
>NA|TRBJ2-5|NA|TRBV15
TGTGCCACCAGCATCTATTTGTCGGAGACCCAGTACTTC
CATSIYLSETQYF
>NA|TRBJ2-1|TRBD2|TRBV28
TGTGCCAGCAGTCCCCGGTGGAGCGGGAGAAGGAATGAGCAGTTCTTC
CASSPRWSGRRNEQFF
>NA|TRBJ2-3|NA|TRBV7-3
TGTGCCAGCAGCTTAAACGGGGTTAGCACAGATACGCAGTATTTT
CASSLNGVSTDTQYF
>NA|TRBJ1-1|NA|TRBV7-6
TGTGCCAGCAGCTTAGGGGGCATCTTGGAAGCTTTCTTT
CASSLGGILEAFF
>NA|TRBJ2-1|TRBD2|TRBV19
TGTGCCAGTAGTATAGATCTCTCCGGAGCGGGAGGCTCCTACAATGAGCAGTTCTTC
CASSIDLSGAGGSYNEQFF
>NA|TRBJ1-5|NA|TRBV4-2
TGTGCCAGCAGCCAGGACAGCCTGAATAGCAATCAGCCCCAGCATTTT
CASSQDSLNSNQPQHF
>NA|TRBJ2-7|TRBD1|TRBV4-2
TGTGCCAGCAGCCCTTCTTGGACAGGGGCCTACGAGCAGTACTTC
CASSPSWTGAYEQYF
>NA|TRBJ2-5|TRBD2|TRBV18
TGTGCCAGCTCACCGAGGACTAGCGGGAACCTCCAAGAGACCCAGTACTTC
CASSPRTSGNLQETQYF
>NA|TRBJ2-3|NA|TRBV5-6
TGTGCCAGCAGCTTTGGAGCTGGTAGCACAGATACGCAGTATTTT
CASSFGAGSTDTQYF
>NA|TRBJ2-7|NA|TRBV12-3/TRBV12-4
TGTGCCAGCACCGCACAGGGTTCCTACGAGCAGTACTTC
CASTAQGSYEQYF
>NA|TRBJ2-7|NA|TRBV27
TGTGCCAGCAGTCGCTCGGGGGTAGCGGCCTACGAGCAGTACTTC
CASSRSGVAAYEQYF
>NA|TRBJ2-3|NA|TRBV5-4
TGTGCCACCTACCGGGACTCAGGGACAGATACGCAGTATTTT
CATYRDSGTDTQYF
>NA|TRBJ2-7|TRBD1|TRBV4-1
TGCGCCAGCAGCCCCCAGGACAGGAGCTCCTACGAGCAGTACTTC
CASSPQDRSSYEQYF
>NA|TRBJ1-5|NA|TRBV18
TGTGCCAGCTCACCCGACAGGCAAAAACCCCAGCATTTT
CASSPDRQKPQHF
>NA|TRBJ2-5|TRBD2|TRBV28
TGTGCCAGCAGTTCCCCCCCTAGCGGGAGGCCCGCAGAGACCCAGTACTTC
CASSSPPSGRPAETQYF
>NA|TRBJ2-5|NA|TRBV7-9
TGTGCCAGCAGCGAGACACAGGGCGCCCAAGAGACCCAGTACTTC
CASSETQGAQETQYF
>NA|TRBJ1-3|NA|TRBV30
TGTGCCTGGGGTAGAAACTCTGGAAACACCATATATTTT
CAWGRNSGNTIYF
>NA|TRBJ2-7|TRBD1|TRBV14
TGTGCCAGCAGCCAAGTGCGGACAGGGATCTACGAGCAGTACTTC
CASSQVRTGIYEQYF
>NA|TRBJ1-2|NA|TRBV25-1
TGTGCCAGCAGTATTGGAGGGGCCTACACCTTC
CASSIGGAYTF
>NA|TRBJ2-3|NA|TRBV11-1
TGTGCCAGCAGCTTAGTGAACGGACTCCTGACAGATACGCAGTATTTT
CASSLVNGLLTDTQYF
>once|TRBJ1-1|NA|TRBV3-1/TRBV3-2
TGTGCCAGCATCCATAACAAGAAGACAGCAGAGAACACTGAAGCTTTCTTT
CASIHNKKTAENTEAFF
>NA|TRBJ2-2|NA|TRBV19
TGTGCCGGGGCCACCAACGGGAACACCGGGGAGCTGTTTTTT
CAGATNGNTGELFF
>NA|TRBJ2-2|TRBD1|TRBV6-6
TGTGCCAGCAGTTACTCAACAGGGGGAGACACCGGGGAGCTGTTTTTT
CASSYSTGGDTGELFF
>NA|TRBJ1-5|NA|TRBV28
TGTGCCAGCCGTGTAAGGCGGGATCAGCCCCAGCATTTT
CASRVRRDQPQHF
>NA|TRBJ1-4|NA|TRBV5-1
TGCGCCAGCAGCTTGGCCGGGTTGGCTCGGGAAAAACTGTTTTTT
CASSLAGLAREKLFF
>once|TRBJ2-7|TRBD1|TRBV27
TGTGCCAGCAGCACAGGGGGCTGGAACGAGCAGTACTTC
CASSTGGWNEQYF